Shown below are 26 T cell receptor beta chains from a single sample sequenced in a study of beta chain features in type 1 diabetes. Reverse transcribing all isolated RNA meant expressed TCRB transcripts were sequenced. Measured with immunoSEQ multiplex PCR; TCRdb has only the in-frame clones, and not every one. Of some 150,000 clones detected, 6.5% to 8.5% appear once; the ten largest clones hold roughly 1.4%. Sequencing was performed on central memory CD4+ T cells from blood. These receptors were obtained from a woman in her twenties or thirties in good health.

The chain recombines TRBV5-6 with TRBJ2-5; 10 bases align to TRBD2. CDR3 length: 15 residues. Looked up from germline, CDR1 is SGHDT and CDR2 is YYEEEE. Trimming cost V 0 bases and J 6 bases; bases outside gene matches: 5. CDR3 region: CASSLGSGRAKTQYF. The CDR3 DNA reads TGTGCCAGCAGCTTGGGAAGCGGGAGGGCTAAGACCCAGTACTTC.

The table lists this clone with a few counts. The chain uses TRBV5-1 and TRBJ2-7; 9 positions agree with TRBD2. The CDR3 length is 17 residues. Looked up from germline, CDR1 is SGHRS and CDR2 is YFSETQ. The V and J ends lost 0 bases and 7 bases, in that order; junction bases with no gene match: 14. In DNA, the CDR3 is TGCGCCAGCAGCTTGGCGTCTCCGGCGGGAGGGCCGGGGGAGCAGTACTTC. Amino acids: CASSLASPAGGPGEQYF.

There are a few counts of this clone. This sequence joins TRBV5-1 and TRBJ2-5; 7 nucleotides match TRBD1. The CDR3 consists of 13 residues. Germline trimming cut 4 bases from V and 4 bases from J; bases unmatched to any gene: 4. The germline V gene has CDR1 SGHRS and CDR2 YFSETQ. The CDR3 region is CASSRGGTETQYF. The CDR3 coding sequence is TGCGCCAGCAGCCGAGGGGGCACAGAGACCCAGTACTTC.

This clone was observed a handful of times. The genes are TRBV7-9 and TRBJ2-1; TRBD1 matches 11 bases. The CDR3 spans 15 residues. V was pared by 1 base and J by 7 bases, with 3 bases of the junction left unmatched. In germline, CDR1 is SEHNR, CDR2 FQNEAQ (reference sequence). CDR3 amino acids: CASSLVGTGGNEQFF. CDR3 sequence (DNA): TGTGCCAGCAGCTTAGTTGGGACAGGGGGGAATGAGCAGTTCTTC.

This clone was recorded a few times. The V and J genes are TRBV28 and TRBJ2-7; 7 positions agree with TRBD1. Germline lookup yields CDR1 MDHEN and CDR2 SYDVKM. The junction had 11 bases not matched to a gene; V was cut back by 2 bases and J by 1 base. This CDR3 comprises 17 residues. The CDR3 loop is CASSLVGGTAASYEQYF. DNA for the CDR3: TGTGCCAGCAGTTTAGTAGGTGGGACAGCGGCTTCCTACGAGCAGTACTTC.

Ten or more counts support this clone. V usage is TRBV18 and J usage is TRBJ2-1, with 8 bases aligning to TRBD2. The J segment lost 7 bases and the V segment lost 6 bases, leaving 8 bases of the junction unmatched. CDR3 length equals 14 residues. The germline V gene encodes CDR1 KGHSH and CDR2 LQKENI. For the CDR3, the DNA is TGTGCCAGCTCTCTCAGCGGGAGACGGAATGAGCAGTTCTTC. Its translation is CASSLSGRRNEQFF.

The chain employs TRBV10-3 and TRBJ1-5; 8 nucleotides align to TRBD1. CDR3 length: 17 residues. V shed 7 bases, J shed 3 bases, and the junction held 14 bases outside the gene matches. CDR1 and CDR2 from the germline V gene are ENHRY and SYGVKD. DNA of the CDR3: TGTGCCATCAACAGCTGGAGGGGACAGGCGATCAATCAGCCCCAGCATTTT. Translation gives CAINSWRGQAINQPQHF.

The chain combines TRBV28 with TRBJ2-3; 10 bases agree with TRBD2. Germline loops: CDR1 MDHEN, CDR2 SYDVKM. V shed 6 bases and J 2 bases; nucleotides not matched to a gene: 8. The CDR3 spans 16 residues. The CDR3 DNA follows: TGTGCCAGCAGATTGCCTAGCGGGAGTTACACAGATACGCAGTATTTT. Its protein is CASRLPSGSYTDTQYF.

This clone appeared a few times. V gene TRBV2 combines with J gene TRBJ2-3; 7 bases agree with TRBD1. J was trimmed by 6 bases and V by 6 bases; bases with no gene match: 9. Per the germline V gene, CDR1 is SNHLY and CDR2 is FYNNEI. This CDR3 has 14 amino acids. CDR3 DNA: TGTGCCAGCAGCAGACAGGGTGTAATGGATACGCAGTATTTT. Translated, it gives CASSRQGVMDTQYF.

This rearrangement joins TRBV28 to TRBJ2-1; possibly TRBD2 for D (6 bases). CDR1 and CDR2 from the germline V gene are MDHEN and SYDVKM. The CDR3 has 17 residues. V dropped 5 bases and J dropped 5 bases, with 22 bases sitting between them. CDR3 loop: CASSTSPSARINNEQFF. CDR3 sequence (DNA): TGTGCCAGCAGTACCTCGCCTAGCGCCAGGATAAACAATGAGCAGTTCTTC.

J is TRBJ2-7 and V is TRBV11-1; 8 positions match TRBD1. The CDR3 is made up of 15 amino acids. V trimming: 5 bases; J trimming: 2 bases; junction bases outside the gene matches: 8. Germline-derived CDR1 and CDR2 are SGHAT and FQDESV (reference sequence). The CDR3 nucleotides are TGTGCCAGCAGCGACGGGACAGGTTTACCCTACGAGCAGTACTTC. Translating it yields CASSDGTGLPYEQYF.

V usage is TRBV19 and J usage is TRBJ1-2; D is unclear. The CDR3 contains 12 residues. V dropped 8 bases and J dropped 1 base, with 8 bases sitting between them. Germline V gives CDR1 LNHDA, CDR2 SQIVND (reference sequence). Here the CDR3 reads CASLRGNYGYTF. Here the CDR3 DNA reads TGTGCCAGTTTACGCGGTAACTATGGCTACACCTTC.

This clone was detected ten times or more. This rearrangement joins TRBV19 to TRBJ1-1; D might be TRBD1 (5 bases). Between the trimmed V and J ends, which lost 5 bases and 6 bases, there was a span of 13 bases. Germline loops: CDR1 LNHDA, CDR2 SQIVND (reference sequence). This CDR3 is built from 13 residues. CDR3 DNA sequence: TGTGCCAGTAGTGTAGCCCAGGGCGCTGAAGCTTTCTTT. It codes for CASSVAQGAEAFF.

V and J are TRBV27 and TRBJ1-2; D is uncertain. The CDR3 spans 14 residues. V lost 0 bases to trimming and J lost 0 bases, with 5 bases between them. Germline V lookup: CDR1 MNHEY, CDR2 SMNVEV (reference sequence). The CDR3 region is CASSLSLANYGYTF. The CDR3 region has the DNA TGTGCCAGCAGTTTATCACTAGCTAACTATGGCTACACCTTC.

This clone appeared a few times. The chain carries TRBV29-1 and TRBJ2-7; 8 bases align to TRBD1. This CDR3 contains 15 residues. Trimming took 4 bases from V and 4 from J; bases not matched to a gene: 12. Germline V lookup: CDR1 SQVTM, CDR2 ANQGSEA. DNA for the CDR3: TGCAGCGTTGGGAGACCGGACAGGGCCCCTTACGAGCAGTACTTC. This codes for CSVGRPDRAPYEQYF.

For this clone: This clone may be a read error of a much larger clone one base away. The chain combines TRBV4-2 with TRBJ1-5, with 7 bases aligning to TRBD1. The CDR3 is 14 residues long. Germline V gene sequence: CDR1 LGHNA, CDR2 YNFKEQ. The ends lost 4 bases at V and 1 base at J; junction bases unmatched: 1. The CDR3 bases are TGTGCCAGCAGCCCGGGACAGAGCAATCAGCCCCAGCATTTT. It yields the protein CASSPGQSNQPQHF.

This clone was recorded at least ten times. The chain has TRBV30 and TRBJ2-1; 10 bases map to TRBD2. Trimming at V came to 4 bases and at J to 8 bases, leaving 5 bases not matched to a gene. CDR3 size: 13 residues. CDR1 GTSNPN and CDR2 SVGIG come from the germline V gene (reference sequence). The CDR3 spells CAWTSGSHDEQFF. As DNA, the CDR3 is TGTGCCTGGACTAGCGGGAGCCATGATGAGCAGTTCTTC.

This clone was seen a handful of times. CDR3 DNA sequence: TGTGCCAGCAGCCAAGAATTGACAGGGGGTAACTATGGCTACACCTTC. Its translation is CASSQELTGGNYGYTF. The chain is built from TRBV4-2 and TRBJ1-2, with 9 nucleotides matching TRBD1. Trimming at V came to 0 bases and at J to 1 base, leaving 3 bases not matched to a gene. Germline loops: CDR1 LGHNA, CDR2 YNFKEQ. The CDR3 is 16 amino acids.

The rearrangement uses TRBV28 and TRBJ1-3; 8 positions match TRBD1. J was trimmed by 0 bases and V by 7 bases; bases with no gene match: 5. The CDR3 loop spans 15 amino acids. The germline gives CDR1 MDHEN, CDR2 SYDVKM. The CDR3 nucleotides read TGTGCCAGCAACCGACAGGGGAGCTCTGGAAACACCATATATTTT. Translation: CASNRQGSSGNTIYF.

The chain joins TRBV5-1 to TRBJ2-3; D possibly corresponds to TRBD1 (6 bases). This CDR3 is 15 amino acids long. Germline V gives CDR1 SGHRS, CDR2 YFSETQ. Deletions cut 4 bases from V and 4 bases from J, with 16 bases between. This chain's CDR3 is CASSPQGSRSDTQYF. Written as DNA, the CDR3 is TGCGCCAGCAGCCCCCAGGGGAGCCGGTCAGATACGCAGTATTTT.

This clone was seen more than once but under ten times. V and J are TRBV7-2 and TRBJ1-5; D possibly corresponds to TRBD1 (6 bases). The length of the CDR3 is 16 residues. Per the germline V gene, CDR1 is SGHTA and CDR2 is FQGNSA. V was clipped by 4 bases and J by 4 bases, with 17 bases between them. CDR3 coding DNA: TGTGCCAGCAGCTCCTCCGGGGGGCAGGGGAATCAGCCCCAGCATTTT. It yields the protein CASSSSGGQGNQPQHF.

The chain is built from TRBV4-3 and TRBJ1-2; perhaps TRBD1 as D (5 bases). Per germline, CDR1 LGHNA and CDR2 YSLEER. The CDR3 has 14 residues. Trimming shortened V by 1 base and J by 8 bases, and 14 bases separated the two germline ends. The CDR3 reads CASSQGVQERGYTF. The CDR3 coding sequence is TGCGCCAGCAGCCAAGGGGTACAGGAGCGCGGCTACACCTTC.

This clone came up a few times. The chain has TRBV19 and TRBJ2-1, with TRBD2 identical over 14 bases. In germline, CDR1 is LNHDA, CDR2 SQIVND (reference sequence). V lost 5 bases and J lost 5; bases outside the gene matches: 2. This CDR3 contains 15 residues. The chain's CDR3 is CASSGLAGGDNEQFF. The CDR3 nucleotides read TGTGCCAGTAGTGGACTAGCGGGAGGTGACAATGAGCAGTTCTTC.

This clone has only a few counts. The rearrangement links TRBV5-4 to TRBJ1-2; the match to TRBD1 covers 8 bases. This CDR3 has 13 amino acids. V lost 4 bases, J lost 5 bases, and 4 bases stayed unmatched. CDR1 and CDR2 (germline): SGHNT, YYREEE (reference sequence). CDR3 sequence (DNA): TGTGCCAGCAGCACGACAGGGGCGTATGGCTACACCTTC. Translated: CASSTTGAYGYTF.

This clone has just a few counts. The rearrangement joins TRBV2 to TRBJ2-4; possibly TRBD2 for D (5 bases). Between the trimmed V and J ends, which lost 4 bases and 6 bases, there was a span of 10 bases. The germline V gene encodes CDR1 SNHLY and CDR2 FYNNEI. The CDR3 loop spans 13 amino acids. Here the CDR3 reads CASSGQEGNIQYF. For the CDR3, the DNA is TGTGCCAGCAGTGGGCAAGAGGGAAACATTCAGTACTTC.

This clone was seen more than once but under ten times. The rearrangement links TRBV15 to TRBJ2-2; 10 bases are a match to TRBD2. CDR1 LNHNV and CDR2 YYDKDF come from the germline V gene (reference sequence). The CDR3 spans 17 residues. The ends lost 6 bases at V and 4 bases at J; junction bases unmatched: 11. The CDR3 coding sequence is TGTGCCACCAGAGTGCCTAGCGGGAGTCCGGGCACCGGGGAGCTGTTTTTT. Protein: CATRVPSGSPGTGELFF.